This T cell receptor (beta chain) was documented in a study of blood T cells in healthy people across ages. The use of a sample-barcoded 5' primer and a J-beta primer mix characterized a second PCR of roughly 7 to 12 cycles. TCRdb used MiXCR to reprocess the 5' RACE reads, holding one entry per CDR3 protein. The sample contains around 900,000 distinct CDR3 sequences, roughly 51% of which appear only once. This CDR3 is 14 amino acids long. Germline values: CDR1 SQVTM, CDR2 ANQGSEA. The J segment lost 7 bases and the V segment lost 6 bases, leaving 12 bases of the junction unmatched. Ranging in age from roughly 6 to 100, the donors were healthy Caucasian individuals from Russia. In its sample, this clonotype was seen a few times. What it recognizes is unknown. Whole-study findings and limits: Fewer expanded clones and more diversity marked long-lived versus aged donors.

The rearrangement links TRBV29-1 to TRBJ2-5; 9 bases are a match to TRBD1. This receptor was obtained from a woman aged 60 to 75 in good health. The sample comprised blood. The CDR3 sequence is CSVMFRDRDVTQYF. The CDR3 DNA reads as TGCAGCGTGATGTTCCGGGACAGGGATGTGACCCAGTACTTC. Complete variable domain (other parts from reference TRBV29-1 and TRBJ2-5): SAVISQKPSRDICQRGTSLTIQCQVDSQVTMMFWYRQQPGQSLTLIATANQGSEATYESGFVIDKFPISRPNLTFSTLTVSNMSPEDSSIYLCSVMFRDRDVTQYFGPGTRLLVL.